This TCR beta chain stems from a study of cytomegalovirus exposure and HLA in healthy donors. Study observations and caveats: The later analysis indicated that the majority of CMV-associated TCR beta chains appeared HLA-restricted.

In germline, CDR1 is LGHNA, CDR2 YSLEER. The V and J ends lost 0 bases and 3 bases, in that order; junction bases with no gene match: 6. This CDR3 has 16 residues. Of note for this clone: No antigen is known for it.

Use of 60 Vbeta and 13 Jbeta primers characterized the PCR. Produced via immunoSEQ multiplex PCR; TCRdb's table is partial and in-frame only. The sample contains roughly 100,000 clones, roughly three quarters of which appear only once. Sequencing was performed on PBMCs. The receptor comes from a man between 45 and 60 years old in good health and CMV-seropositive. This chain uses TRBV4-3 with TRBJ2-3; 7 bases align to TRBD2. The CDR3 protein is CASSQDLYGRTDTQYF. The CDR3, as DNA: TGCGCCAGCAGCCAAGATTTGTACGGGAGGACAGATACGCAGTATTTT.